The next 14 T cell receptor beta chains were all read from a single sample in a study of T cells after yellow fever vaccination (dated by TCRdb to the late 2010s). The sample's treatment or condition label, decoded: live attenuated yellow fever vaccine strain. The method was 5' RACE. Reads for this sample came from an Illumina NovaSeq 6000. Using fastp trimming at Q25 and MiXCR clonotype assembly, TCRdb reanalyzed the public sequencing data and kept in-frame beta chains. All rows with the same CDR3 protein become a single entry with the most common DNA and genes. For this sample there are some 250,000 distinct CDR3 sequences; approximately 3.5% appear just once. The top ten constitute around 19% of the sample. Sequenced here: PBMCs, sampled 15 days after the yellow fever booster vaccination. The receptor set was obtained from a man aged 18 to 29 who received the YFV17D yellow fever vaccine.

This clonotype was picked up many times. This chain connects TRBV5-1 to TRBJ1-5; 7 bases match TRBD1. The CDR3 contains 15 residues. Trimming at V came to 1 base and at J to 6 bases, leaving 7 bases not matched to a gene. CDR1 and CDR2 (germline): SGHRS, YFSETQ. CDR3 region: CASSLMAGGGQPQHF. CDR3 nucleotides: TGCGCCAGCAGCTTGATGGCAGGGGGAGGTCAGCCCCAGCATTTT. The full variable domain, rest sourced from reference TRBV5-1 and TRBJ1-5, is KAGVTQTPRYLIKTRGQQVTLSCSPISGHRSVSWYQQTPGQGLQFLFEYFSETQRNKGNFPGRFSGRQFSNSRSEMNVSTLELGDSALYLCASSLMAGGGQPQHFGDGTRLSIL.

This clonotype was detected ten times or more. The CDR3 region is CASSFTESNIQYF. The CDR3 coding sequence is TGCGCCAGCAGCTTCACGGAGAGTAACATTCAGTACTTC. The chain recombines TRBV5-1 with TRBJ2-4; the D is unclear. V was pared by 2 bases and J by 7 bases, with 10 bases between. This CDR3 is built from 13 residues. CDR1 and CDR2 from the germline V gene are SGHRS and YFSETQ.

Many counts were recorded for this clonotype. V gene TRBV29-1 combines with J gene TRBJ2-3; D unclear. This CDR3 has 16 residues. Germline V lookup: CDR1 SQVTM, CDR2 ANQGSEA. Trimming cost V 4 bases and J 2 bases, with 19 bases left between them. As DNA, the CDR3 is TGCAGCGTTGTTGGGATGAGGCCCCACATCACAGATACGCAGTATTTT. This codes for CSVVGMRPHITDTQYF.

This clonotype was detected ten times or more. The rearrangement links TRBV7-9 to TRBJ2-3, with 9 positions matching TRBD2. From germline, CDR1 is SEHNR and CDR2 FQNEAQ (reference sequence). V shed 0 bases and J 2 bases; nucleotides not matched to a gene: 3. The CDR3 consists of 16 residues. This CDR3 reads CASSLALAGSTDTQYF. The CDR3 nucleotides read TGTGCCAGCAGCTTAGCGCTAGCGGGGTCCACAGATACGCAGTATTTT.

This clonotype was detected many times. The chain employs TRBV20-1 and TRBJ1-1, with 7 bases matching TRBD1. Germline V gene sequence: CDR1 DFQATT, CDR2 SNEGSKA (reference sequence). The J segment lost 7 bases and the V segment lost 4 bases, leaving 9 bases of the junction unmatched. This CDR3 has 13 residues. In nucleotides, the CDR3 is TGCAGTGCTACGGGACAGTCGCGGCATGAAGCTTTCTTT. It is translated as CSATGQSRHEAFF.

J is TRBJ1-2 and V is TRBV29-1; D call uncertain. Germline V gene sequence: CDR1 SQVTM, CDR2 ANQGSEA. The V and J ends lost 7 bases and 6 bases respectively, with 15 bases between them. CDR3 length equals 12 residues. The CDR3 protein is CSAATTPHGYTF. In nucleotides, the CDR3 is TGCAGCGCCGCTACAACTCCCCATGGCTACACCTTC.

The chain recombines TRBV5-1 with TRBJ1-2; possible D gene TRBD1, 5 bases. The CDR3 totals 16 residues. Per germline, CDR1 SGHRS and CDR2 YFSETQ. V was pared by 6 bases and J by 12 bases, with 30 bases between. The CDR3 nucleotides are TGCGCCAGCAAATCAAAGACCGGGACCGACGCCTCGGGGAACACCTTC. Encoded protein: CASKSKTGTDASGNTF.

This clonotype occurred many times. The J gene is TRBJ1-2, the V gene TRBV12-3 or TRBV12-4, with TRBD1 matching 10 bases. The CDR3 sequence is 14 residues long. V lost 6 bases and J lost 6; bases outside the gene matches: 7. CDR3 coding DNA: TGTGCCAGCAGACCCTGGACAGGGGGAGATGGCTACACCTTC. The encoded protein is CASRPWTGGDGYTF.

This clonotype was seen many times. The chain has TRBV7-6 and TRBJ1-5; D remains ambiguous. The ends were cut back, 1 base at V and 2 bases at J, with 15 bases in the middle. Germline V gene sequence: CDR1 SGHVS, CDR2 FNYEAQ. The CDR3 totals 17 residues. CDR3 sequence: CASSLGETLRGNQPQHF. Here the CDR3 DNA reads TGTGCCAGCAGCTTAGGGGAAACTTTGAGGGGCAATCAGCCCCAGCATTTT. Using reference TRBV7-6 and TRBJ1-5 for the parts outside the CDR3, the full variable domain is GAGVSQSPRYKVTKRGQDVALRCDPISGHVSLYWYRQALGQGPEFLTYFNYEAQQDKSGLPNDRFSAERPEGSISTLTIQRTEQRDSAMYRCASSLGETLRGNQPQHFGDGTRLSIL.

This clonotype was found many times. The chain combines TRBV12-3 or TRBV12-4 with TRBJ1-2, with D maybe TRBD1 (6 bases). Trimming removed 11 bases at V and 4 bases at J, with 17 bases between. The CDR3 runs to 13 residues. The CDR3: CADQNTGSYGYTF. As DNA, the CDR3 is TGTGCCGACCAGAACACAGGGTCCTATGGCTACACCTTC.

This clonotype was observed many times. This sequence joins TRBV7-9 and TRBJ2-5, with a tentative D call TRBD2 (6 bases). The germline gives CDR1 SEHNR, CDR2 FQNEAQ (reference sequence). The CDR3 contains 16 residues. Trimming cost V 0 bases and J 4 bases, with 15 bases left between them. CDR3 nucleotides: TGTGCCAGCAGCTTAGCTCCGGGACTGGGAGGAGAGACCCAGTACTTC. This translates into CASSLAPGLGGETQYF. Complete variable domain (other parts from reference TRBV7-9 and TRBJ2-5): DTGVSQNPRHKITKRGQNVTFRCDPISEHNRLYWYRQTLGQGPEFLTYFQNEAQLEKSRLLSDRFSAERPKGSFSTLEIQRTEQGDSAMYLCASSLAPGLGGETQYFGPGTRLLVL.

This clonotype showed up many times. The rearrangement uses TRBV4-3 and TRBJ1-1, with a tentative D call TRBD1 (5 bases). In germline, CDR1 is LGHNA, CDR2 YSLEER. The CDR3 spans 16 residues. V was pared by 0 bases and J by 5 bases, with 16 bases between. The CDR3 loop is CASSQDAVGAGTEAFF. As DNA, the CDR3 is TGCGCCAGCAGCCAAGATGCGGTAGGGGCTGGAACTGAAGCTTTCTTT.

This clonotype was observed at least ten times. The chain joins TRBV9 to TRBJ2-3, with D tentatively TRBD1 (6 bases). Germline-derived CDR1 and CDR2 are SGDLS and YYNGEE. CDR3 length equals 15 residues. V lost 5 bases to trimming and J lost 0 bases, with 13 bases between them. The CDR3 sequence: CASSYRGGSTDTQYF. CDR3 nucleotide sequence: TGTGCCAGCAGTTATAGAGGGGGTAGCACAGATACGCAGTATTTT.

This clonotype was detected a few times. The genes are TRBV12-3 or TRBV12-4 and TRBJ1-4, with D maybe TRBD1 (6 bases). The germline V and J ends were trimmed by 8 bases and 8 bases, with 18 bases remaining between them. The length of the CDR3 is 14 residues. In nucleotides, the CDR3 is TGTGCCAGCCGTTGGGGGCCCACTTGGGAAAAACTGTTTTTT. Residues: CASRWGPTWEKLFF.